This is a list of T cell receptor beta chains from one sample in a study of metastatic and nonmetastatic thyroid tumors. TCRdb recomputed clones from the PCR reads via MiXCR. The sample contains some 15,000 clones, more than 3% of which appear only once. The sequenced sample consisted of tumor tissue. The receptor set was obtained from a female donor with papillary thyroid cancer or a benign thyroid nodule (not recorded which). Some clones in this sample may be carry-over from other donors' samples. The CDR3 runs from the conserved cysteine through the conserved F or W. A D gene is named only where the DNA matches it firmly. A row's size may be missing; if present it is once, few, many or a size class.

size	V	D	J	DNA	CDR3
few	TRBV6-9	TRBD1	TRBJ2-7	TGTGCCAGCAGTTACCGGGACAGGGACTCCTACGAGCAGTACTTC	CASSYRDRDSYEQYF
-	TRBV20-1	TRBD1	TRBJ1-6	TGCAGTGCGCGAAGACCTTCCGGGACAGGGGATAATTCACCCCTCCACTTT	CSARRPSGTGDNSPLHF
-	TRBV4-1	TRBD2	TRBJ2-5	TGCGCCAGCAGCCACCCAGAACCGGGACTAGCGGGATGGTTTCAAGAGACCCAGTACTTC	CASSHPEPGLAGWFQETQYF
few	TRBV28	-	TRBJ2-7	TGTGCCAGCAGAATGGGAGACTTCGAATCCTACGAGCAGTACTTC	CASRMGDFESYEQYF
-	TRBV6-4	TRBD2	TRBJ2-1	TGTGCCAGCAGTGACTCGACTAGCGGGGGGGATGAGCAGTTCTTC	CASSDSTSGGDEQFF
few	TRBV7-8	-	TRBJ2-1	TGTGCCAGCAGCTTAGCTAGGCAAAGCTCCTACAATGAGCAGTTCTTC	CASSLARQSSYNEQFF
many	TRBV5-1	-	TRBJ2-3	TGCGCCAGCAGCTTGGGCCAACGCACAGATACGCAGTATTTT	CASSLGQRTDTQYF
few	TRBV9	TRBD1	TRBJ2-5	TGTGCCAGCAGCGCCTGGACAGGGTACCAAGAGACCCAGTACTTC	CASSAWTGYQETQYF
-	TRBV12-3/TRBV12-4	TRBD2	TRBJ2-5	TGTGCCAGCAGTCTCTACACTACCGGGGGGGAAGAGACCCAGTACTTC	CASSLYTTGGEETQYF
-	TRBV28	-	TRBJ1-5	TGTGCCAGCAGTCCACATCAGCCCCAGCATTTT	CASSPHQPQHF
few	TRBV28	TRBD1	TRBJ1-6	TGTGCCAGCAGTCTAGGGGACAGGGCGTCTAGTTCACCCCTCCACTTT	CASSLGDRASSSPLHF
-	TRBV6-1	-	TRBJ2-7	TGTGCCAGCCAGACGGACGTGCCGAGCTACGAGCAGTACTTC	CASQTDVPSYEQYF
few	TRBV6-1	TRBD1	TRBJ1-2	TGTGCCAGTAAGGTCCAGGGGGCGGATGGCTACACCTTC	CASKVQGADGYTF
few	TRBV6-1	-	TRBJ2-1	TGTGCCAGCAGTGAAGCGGGGGATGGGTACAATGAGCAGTTCTTC	CASSEAGDGYNEQFF
-	TRBV7-9	TRBD2	TRBJ2-7	TGTGCCAGCAGCTTAGAGGGAGGGGCTCACGAGCAGTACTTC	CASSLEGGAHEQYF
few	TRBV7-9	-	TRBJ2-1	TGTGCCAGCAGCTTAGTTGGATCCCCTGAGCAGTTCTTC	CASSLVGSPEQFF
-	TRBV6-5	TRBD1	TRBJ1-2	TGTGCCAGCAGTCACCTGGACAGGTCTTATGGCTACACCTTC	CASSHLDRSYGYTF
-	TRBV6-1	-	TRBJ2-2	TGTGCCACCGCAGGTGACACCGGGGAGCGGTTATTT	CATAGDTGERLF
-	TRBV7-9	-	TRBJ2-2	TGTGCCAGCAGCTTATCAGGGTATACCGGGGAGCTGTTTTTT	CASSLSGYTGELFF
-	TRBV5-4	TRBD1	TRBJ1-5	TGTGCCAGCAGCTTGGGCGGGACAGTAAATCAGCCCCAGCATTTT	CASSLGGTVNQPQHF
-	TRBV12-3/TRBV12-4	TRBD1	TRBJ2-3	TGTGCCAGCAGTTCACAGGGGGCGGATACGCAGTATTTT	CASSSQGADTQYF
many	TRBV14	-	TRBJ2-7	TGTGCCAGCAGCCAAGATCGGGACTACGAGCAGTACTTC	CASSQDRDYEQYF
-	TRBV12-3/TRBV12-4	TRBD2	TRBJ2-7	TGTGCCAGCAGTTCTCCGACCGGGACTAGCGGGAGGCTCTACGAGCAGTACTTC	CASSSPTGTSGRLYEQYF
-	TRBV12-3/TRBV12-4	-	TRBJ1-6	TGTGCCAGCAGTTCGGGGGATACGCGTAATTCACCCCTCCACTTT	CASSSGDTRNSPLHF
few	TRBV27	-	TRBJ1-2	TGTGCCAGCAGTTTACCCCGGCGGGGCTACACCTTC	CASSLPRRGYTF
-	TRBV7-2	TRBD2	TRBJ2-5	TGTGCCAGCAGTCGGGGGGTGACTAGCGTGGAGACCCAGTACTTC	CASSRGVTSVETQYF
few	TRBV27	-	TRBJ1-6	TGTGCCAGCAGTTTCCTCAAACTGGGGGATAATTCACCCCTCCACTTT	CASSFLKLGDNSPLHF
-	TRBV7-2	-	TRBJ1-2	TGTGCCAGCAGCTTGATGAGAGAAGCCTATGGCTACACCTTC	CASSLMREAYGYTF
medium-sized	TRBV7-2	-	TRBJ2-5	TGTGCCAGCAGCTTAGAGTCCAGGCAGACCCAGTACTTC	CASSLESRQTQYF
few	TRBV19	TRBD1	TRBJ2-7	TGTGCCAGCCGACAGGGGGGCGGAACCTACGAGCAGTACTTC	CASRQGGGTYEQYF
-	TRBV28	-	TRBJ1-1	TGTGCCAGCAGTCTCCCCCTCACTGAAGCTTTCTTT	CASSLPLTEAFF
-	TRBV7-2	-	TRBJ2-5	TGTGCTAGCAGCTTTAGAACATGGGGCCTAGAGACCCAGTACTTC	CASSFRTWGLETQYF
-	TRBV7-2	-	TRBJ2-2	TGTGCCAGCAGCTTAATGTCCAGCTTGAACACCGGGGAGCTGTTTTTT	CASSLMSSLNTGELFF
-	TRBV28	-	TRBJ1-1	TGTGCCAGCAGTTGGCTAACAGGGGAAGCTTTCTTT	CASSWLTGEAFF
-	TRBV6-2/TRBV6-3	-	TRBJ1-6	TGTGCCAGCAGTACCGGACAGCGATATAATTCACCCCTCCACTTT	CASSTGQRYNSPLHF
-	TRBV24-1	TRBD1	TRBJ1-2	TGTGCCACCAGCCCGGGACAGGGGACGGGCTACACCTTC	CATSPGQGTGYTF
few	TRBV6-1	-	TRBJ2-7	TGTGCCAGCAGTCGGGAAAGGTCCTACGAGCAGTACTTC	CASSRERSYEQYF
-	TRBV6-5	TRBD1	TRBJ1-1	TGTGCCAGCAGTTACTCTAGGGGGACAGGGGGTGAAGCTTTCTTT	CASSYSRGTGGEAFF
-	TRBV12-3/TRBV12-4	TRBD1	TRBJ1-6	TGTGCCAGCAGCCCGACAGGGTCACCCCTCCACTTT	CASSPTGSPLHF
-	TRBV6-9	-	TRBJ2-1	TGTGCCAGCAGTTACTTGCAAGGCTCCTACAATGAGCAGTTCTTC	CASSYLQGSYNEQFF
few	TRBV20-1	-	TRBJ2-4	TGCAGTGCTACGGGACTAGCCAAAAACATTCAGTACTTC	CSATGLAKNIQYF
-	TRBV12-3/TRBV12-4	-	TRBJ2-1	TGTGCCAGCAGTCGACCTAACAATGAGCAGTTCTTC	CASSRPNNEQFF
-	TRBV6-2/TRBV6-3	-	TRBJ1-1	TGTGCCAGCAGTTACTCGGGAGCCTTTAACACTGAAGCTTTCTTT	CASSYSGAFNTEAFF
-	TRBV6-2/TRBV6-3	-	TRBJ2-1	TGTGCCAGCAGTAACACAAATGAGCAGTTCTTC	CASSNTNEQFF